These 5 T cell receptor beta chains originate from one sample sequenced in a study of cytomegalovirus exposure and HLA in healthy donors. The PCR employed 60 Vbeta primers together with 13 Jbeta primers. Some clones are missing from TCRdb's copy, which holds only in-frame ones; the method was immunoSEQ multiplex PCR. The sample holds approximately 110,000 clones, around 77% seen once. The sequenced sample consisted of PBMCs. The receptor source for this set is a woman aged 25 to 39 in good health and CMV-seropositive.

The V gene is TRBV6-1, the J gene TRBJ1-4, with D possibly matching TRBD1 (5 bases). Trimming took off 4 bases at V and 2 bases at J, with 11 bases between the two ends. There are 15 residues in the CDR3. From germline, CDR1 is MNHNS and CDR2 SASEGT. CDR3 protein: CASSVTAGTNEKLFF. In DNA form, the CDR3 reads TGTGCCAGCAGTGTTACTGCAGGGACTAATGAAAAACTGTTTTTT.

This clone was observed a few times. J is TRBJ1-1 and V is TRBV29-1, with D perhaps matching TRBD1 (5 bases). Germline V gene lookup returns CDR1 SQVTM and CDR2 ANQGSEA. The CDR3 extends over 13 amino acids. V dropped 7 bases and J dropped 3 bases, with 15 bases sitting between them. The CDR3 sequence is CSGGRTTHTEAFF. The DNA of the CDR3 is TGCAGCGGGGGCAGGACAACCCACACTGAAGCTTTCTTT. The entire variable domain, with the rest obtained from reference TRBV29-1 and TRBJ1-1, is as follows: SAVISQKPSRDICQRGTSLTIQCQVDSQVTMMFWYRQQPGQSLTLIATANQGSEATYESGFVIDKFPISRPNLTFSTLTVSNMSPEDSSIYLCSGGRTTHTEAFFGQGTRLTVV.

This clone was observed a few times. The V and J genes are TRBV19 and TRBJ2-7, with 7 bases lining up with TRBD2. The germline gives CDR1 LNHDA, CDR2 SQIVND (reference sequence). Unmatched junction bases numbered 12, after V lost 1 base and J lost 6 bases. This CDR3 is built from 16 residues. The CDR3 reads CASSIGLGLADREQYF. CDR3 sequence (DNA): TGTGCCAGTAGTATAGGTCTAGGGCTAGCGGATCGCGAGCAGTACTTC.

J is TRBJ2-1 and V is TRBV7-3; 10 bases map to TRBD2. This CDR3 is 15 amino acids long. The junction had 4 bases not matched to a gene; V was cut back by 5 bases and J by 3 bases. CDR1 SGHTA and CDR2 FQGTGA come from the germline V gene. CDR3 region: CASSELAGNYNEQFF. CDR3 nucleotide sequence: TGTGCCAGCAGCGAACTAGCGGGGAACTACAATGAGCAGTTCTTC.

The rearrangement uses TRBV19 and TRBJ2-1; TRBD2 matches 10 bases. Trimming removed 4 bases from V and 10 bases from J; junction bases left unmatched: 7. Germline V gene data show CDR1 as LNHDA and CDR2 as SQIVND (reference sequence). There are 14 residues in the CDR3. The CDR3 loop is CASSSGLAADEQFF. The CDR3 bases are TGTGCCAGTAGTAGCGGACTAGCGGCCGACGAGCAGTTCTTC.